The rows below give T cell receptor beta chains drawn from one sample of a study of shared clonotypes between healthy human individuals. Repertoires were generated with immunoSEQ multiplex PCR, while TCRdb's copy carries only in-frame clones and drops some. The sample includes about 330,000 clones, approximately 79% of them seen just once. The sequencing sample was made of memory CD4+ T cells sorted from blood. The receptors derive from a man aged 25-40 years in good health. Both conserved end residues are part of each CDR3. A D gene is named only where the DNA matches it firmly. Clone size is not always given. Where it is, it says once, few, many or a class for expanded clones.

V: TRBV10-3; size: NA; J: TRBJ2-1; D: NA; DNA: TGTGCCATCAGTGAGGGCCTCAATGAGCAGTTCTTC; CDR3: CAISEGLNEQFF
V: TRBV5-1; size: many; J: TRBJ2-7; D: NA; DNA: TGCGCCAGCAGCCGATGGGGGGCCCTCAGTTACGAGCAGTACTTC; CDR3: CASSRWGALSYEQYF
V: TRBV19; size: NA; J: TRBJ2-7; D: TRBD1; DNA: TGTGCCACGCTGGAAGGACAGGGGGCCTCCTACGAGCAGTACTTC; CDR3: CATLEGQGASYEQYF
V: TRBV20-1; size: NA; J: TRBJ2-7; D: NA; DNA: TGCAGTGCTAGAGTTGGCTACGAGCAGTACTTC; CDR3: CSARVGYEQYF
V: TRBV2; size: NA; J: TRBJ2-7; D: NA; DNA: TGTGCCAGCAGTTCAGACAGCTACGAGCAGTACTTC; CDR3: CASSSDSYEQYF
V: TRBV5-7; size: NA; J: TRBJ1-1; D: NA; DNA: TGTGCCAGCAGCTCTAGGGGCCGTTACACTGAAGCTTTCTTT; CDR3: CASSSRGRYTEAFF
V: TRBV7-3; size: NA; J: TRBJ2-7; D: NA; DNA: TGTGCCAGCAGCTTTTCAGGGTCCGAGCAGTACTTC; CDR3: CASSFSGSEQYF
V: TRBV28; size: NA; J: TRBJ2-6; D: NA; DNA: TGTGCCAGCAGTTTATTCCGGGATCTCCTCTCTGGGGCCAACGTCCTGACTTTC; CDR3: CASSLFRDLLSGANVLTF
V: TRBV2; size: many; J: TRBJ1-1; D: NA; DNA: TGTGCCAGCAGGTCGACATCTGAAGCTTTCTTT; CDR3: CASRSTSEAFF
V: TRBV5-8; size: NA; J: TRBJ2-2; D: NA; DNA: TGTGCCAGCAGCTTGGAACTTCTGGCCGGGGAGCTGTTTTTT; CDR3: CASSLELLAGELFF
V: TRBV2; size: NA; J: TRBJ2-7; D: NA; DNA: TGTGCCAGCAGTTCGTGGTACGAGCAGTACTTC; CDR3: CASSSWYEQYF
V: TRBV6-1; size: NA; J: TRBJ1-2; D: NA; DNA: TGTGCCAGCAGTGAATATGGCAGGGCTGCCTATGGCTACACCTTC; CDR3: CASSEYGRAAYGYTF
V: TRBV5-6; size: medium-sized; J: TRBJ2-6; D: NA; DNA: TGTGCCAGCAGCTTGGAGACTGGGGCCAACGTCCTGACTTTC; CDR3: CASSLETGANVLTF
V: TRBV27; size: few; J: TRBJ2-5; D: NA; DNA: TGTGCCAGCAGTTTTAGGGACCAAGAGACCCAGTACTTC; CDR3: CASSFRDQETQYF
V: TRBV12-5; size: NA; J: TRBJ2-1; D: NA; DNA: TGTGCTAGTGGTTTGGTATCAACTAGCTCCTACAATGAGCAGTTCTTC; CDR3: CASGLVSTSSYNEQFF
V: TRBV28; size: NA; J: TRBJ2-3; D: TRBD2; DNA: TGTGCCAGCAGTTTACTGACTAGCGGGAGACGCACAGATACGCAGTATTTT; CDR3: CASSLLTSGRRTDTQYF
V: TRBV5-8; size: many; J: TRBJ2-7; D: NA; DNA: TGTGCCAGCAGCTTGGCTTACGGGGCAGCCTACGAGCAGTACTTC; CDR3: CASSLAYGAAYEQYF
V: TRBV5-1; size: NA; J: TRBJ1-1; D: NA; DNA: TGCGCCAGCAGCTCGGGTTTTGAAGGCACTGAAGCTTTCTTT; CDR3: CASSSGFEGTEAFF
V: TRBV5-1; size: NA; J: TRBJ2-7; D: TRBD1; DNA: TGCGCCAGCACACTACAGGGGACCGGCTACGAGCAGTACTTC; CDR3: CASTLQGTGYEQYF
V: TRBV4-1; size: NA; J: TRBJ2-5; D: NA; DNA: TGCGCCAGCAGTCAAGGACAGCTCGATCAAGAGACCCAGTACTTC; CDR3: CASSQGQLDQETQYF
V: TRBV6-1; size: NA; J: TRBJ2-1; D: TRBD2; DNA: TGTGCCAGCAATGGGTGGACTAGCGGGATCTCTGAGCAGTTCTTC; CDR3: CASNGWTSGISEQFF
V: TRBV15; size: NA; J: TRBJ2-2; D: TRBD1; DNA: TGTGCCACCAGCATTGGACAGGGGATCGGGGAGCTGTTTTTT; CDR3: CATSIGQGIGELFF
V: TRBV2; size: NA; J: TRBJ2-7; D: NA; DNA: TGTGCCAGCAAATTGAACGACGAGCAGTACTTC; CDR3: CASKLNDEQYF